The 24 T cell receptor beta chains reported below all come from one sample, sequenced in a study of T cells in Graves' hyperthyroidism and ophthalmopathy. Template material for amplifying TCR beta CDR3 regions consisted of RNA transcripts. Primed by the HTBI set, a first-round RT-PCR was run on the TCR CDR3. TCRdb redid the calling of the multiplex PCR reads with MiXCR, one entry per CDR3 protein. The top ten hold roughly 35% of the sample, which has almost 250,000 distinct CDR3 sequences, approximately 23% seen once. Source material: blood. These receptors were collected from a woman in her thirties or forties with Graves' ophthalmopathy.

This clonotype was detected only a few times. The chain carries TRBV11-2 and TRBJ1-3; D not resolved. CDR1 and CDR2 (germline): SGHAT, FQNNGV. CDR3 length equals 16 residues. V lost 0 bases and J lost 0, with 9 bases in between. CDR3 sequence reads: CASSLDRSFSGNTIYF. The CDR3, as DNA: TGTGCCAGCAGCTTAGACAGAAGTTTCTCTGGAAACACCATATATTTT.

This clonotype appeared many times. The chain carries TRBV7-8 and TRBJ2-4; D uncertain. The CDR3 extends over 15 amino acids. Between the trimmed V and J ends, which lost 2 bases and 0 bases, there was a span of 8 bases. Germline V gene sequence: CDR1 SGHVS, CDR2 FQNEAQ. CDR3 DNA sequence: TGTGCCAGCAGCTTAAGTGGGATAGCCAAAAACATTCAGTACTTC. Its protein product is CASSLSGIAKNIQYF.

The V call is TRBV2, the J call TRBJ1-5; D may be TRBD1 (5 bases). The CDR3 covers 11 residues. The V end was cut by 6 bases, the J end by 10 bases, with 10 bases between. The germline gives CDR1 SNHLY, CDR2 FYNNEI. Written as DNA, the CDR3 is TGTGCCAGCAGGCGCGGGGGACCCCAGCATTTT. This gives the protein CASRRGGPQHF.

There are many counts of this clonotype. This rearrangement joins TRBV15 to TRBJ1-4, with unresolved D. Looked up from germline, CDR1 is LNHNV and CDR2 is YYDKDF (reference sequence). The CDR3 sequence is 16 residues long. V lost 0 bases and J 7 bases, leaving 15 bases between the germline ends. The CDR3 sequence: CATSRDSVLRGEKLFF. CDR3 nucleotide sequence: TGTGCCACCAGCAGAGATTCAGTGTTGCGGGGTGAAAAACTGTTTTTT. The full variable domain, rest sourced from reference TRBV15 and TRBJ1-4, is DAMVIQNPRYQVTQFGKPVTLSCSQTLNHNVMYWYQQKSSQAPKLLFHYYDKDFNNEADTPDNFQSRRPNTSFCFLDIRSPGLGDTAMYLCATSRDSVLRGEKLFFGSGTQLSVL.

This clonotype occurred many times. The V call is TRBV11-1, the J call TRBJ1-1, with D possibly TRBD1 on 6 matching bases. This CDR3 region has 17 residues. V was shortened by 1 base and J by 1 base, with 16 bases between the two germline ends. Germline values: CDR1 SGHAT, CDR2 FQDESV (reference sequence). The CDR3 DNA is TGTGCCAGCAGCTTAGGCAGGGGTCTTCTCGGGAACACTGAAGCTTTCTTT. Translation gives CASSLGRGLLGNTEAFF.

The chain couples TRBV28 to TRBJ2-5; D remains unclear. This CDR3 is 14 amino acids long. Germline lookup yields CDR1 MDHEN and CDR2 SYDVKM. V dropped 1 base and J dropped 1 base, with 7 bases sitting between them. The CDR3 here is CASSLYTRQETQYF. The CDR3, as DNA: TGTGCCAGCAGTTTATATACTCGCCAAGAGACCCAGTACTTC.

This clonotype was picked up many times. The CDR3 bases are TGTGCCAGCAGTGAATTGGGACTAGTTCAAGAGACCCAGTACTTC. Encoded protein: CASSELGLVQETQYF. The chain has TRBV2 and TRBJ2-5; 8 positions agree with TRBD2. Germline CDR1 reads SNHLY; CDR2 reads FYNNEI. J gave up 2 bases and V 2 bases, and 4 bases lay outside the gene matches. The CDR3 sequence is 15 residues long. Using reference TRBV2 and TRBJ2-5 for the parts outside the CDR3, the full variable domain is EPEVTQTPSHQVTQMGQEVILRCVPISNHLYFYWYRQILGQKVEFLVSFYNNEISEKSEIFDDQFSVERPDGSNFTLKIRSTKLEDSAMYFCASSELGLVQETQYFGPGTRLLVL.

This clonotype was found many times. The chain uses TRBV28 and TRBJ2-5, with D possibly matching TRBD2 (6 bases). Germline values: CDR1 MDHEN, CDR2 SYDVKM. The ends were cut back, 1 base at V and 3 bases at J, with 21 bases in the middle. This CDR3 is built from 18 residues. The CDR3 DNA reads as TGTGCCAGCAGTTTATATTTCCCTCGACTAGATCTAAAAGAGACCCAGTACTTC. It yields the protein CASSLYFPRLDLKETQYF.

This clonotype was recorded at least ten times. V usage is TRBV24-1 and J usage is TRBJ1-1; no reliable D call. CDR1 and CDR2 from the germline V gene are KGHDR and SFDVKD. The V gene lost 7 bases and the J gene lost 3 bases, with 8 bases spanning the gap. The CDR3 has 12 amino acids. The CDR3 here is CATRGWDTEAFF. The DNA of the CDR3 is TGTGCCACCAGGGGTTGGGACACTGAAGCTTTCTTT.

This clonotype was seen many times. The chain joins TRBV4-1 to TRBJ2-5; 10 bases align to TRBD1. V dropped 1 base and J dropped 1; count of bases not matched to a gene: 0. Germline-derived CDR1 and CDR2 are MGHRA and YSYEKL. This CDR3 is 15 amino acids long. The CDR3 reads CASSQGTGGQETQYF. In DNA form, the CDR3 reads TGCGCCAGCAGCCAAGGGACAGGGGGCCAAGAGACCCAGTACTTC.

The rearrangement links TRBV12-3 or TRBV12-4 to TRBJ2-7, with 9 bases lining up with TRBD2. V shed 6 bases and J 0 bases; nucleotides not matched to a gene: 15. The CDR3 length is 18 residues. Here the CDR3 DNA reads TGTGCCAGCAGCCGTGTGTCAGCGGGGGGCCTCAGCTCCTACGAGCAGTACTTC. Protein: CASSRVSAGGLSSYEQYF.

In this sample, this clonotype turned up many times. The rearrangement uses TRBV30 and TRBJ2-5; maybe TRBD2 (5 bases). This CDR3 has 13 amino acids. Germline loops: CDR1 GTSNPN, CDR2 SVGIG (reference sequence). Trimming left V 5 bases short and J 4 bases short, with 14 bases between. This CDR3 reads CAWDRTGGETQYF. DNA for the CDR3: TGTGCCTGGGACCGGACTGGCGGAGAGACCCAGTACTTC.

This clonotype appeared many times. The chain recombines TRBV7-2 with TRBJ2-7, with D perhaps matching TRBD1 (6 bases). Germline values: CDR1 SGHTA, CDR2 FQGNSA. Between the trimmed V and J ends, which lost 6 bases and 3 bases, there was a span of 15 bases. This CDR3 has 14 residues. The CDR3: CASSTTGQNYEQYF. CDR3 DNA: TGTGCCAGCAGTACCACAGGACAGAACTACGAGCAGTACTTC.

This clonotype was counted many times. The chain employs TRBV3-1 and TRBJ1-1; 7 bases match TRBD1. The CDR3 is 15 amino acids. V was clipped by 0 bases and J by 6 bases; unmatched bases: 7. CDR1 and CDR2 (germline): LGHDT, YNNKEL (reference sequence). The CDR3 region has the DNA TGTGCCAGCAGCCAAGACCCTACAGGGGAGGCTGAAGCTTTCTTT. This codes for CASSQDPTGEAEAFF. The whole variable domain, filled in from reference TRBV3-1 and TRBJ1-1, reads DTAVSQTPKYLVTQMGNDKSIKCEQNLGHDTMYWYKQDSKKFLKIMFSYNNKELIINETVPNRFSPKSPDKAHLNLHINSLELGDSAVYFCASSQDPTGEAEAFFGQGTRLTVV.

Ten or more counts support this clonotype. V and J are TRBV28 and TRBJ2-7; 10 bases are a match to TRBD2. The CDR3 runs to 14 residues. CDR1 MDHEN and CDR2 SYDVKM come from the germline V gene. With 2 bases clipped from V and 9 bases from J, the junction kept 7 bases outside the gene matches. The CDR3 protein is CASSLLASGRGQYF. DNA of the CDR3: TGTGCCAGCAGTTTACTGGCTAGCGGGAGAGGGCAGTACTTC.

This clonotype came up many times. The CDR3 coding sequence is TGCGCCAGCAGCTTGGGAGGGACCTCTAACTATGGCTACACCTTC. It translates to CASSLGGTSNYGYTF. The chain recombines TRBV5-1 with TRBJ1-2, with a weak D call TRBD1 (5 bases). This CDR3 contains 15 residues. Germline-derived CDR1 and CDR2 are SGHRS and YFSETQ. Between the trimmed V and J ends, which lost 0 bases and 0 bases, there was a span of 9 bases.

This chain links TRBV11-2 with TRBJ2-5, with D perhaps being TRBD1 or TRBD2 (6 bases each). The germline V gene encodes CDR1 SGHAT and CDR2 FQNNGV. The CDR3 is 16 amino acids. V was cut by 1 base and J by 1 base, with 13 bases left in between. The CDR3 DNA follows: TGTGCCAGCAGCTTAGGGGTCGGGGGCTCCCAAGAGACCCAGTACTTC. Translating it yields CASSLGVGGSQETQYF.

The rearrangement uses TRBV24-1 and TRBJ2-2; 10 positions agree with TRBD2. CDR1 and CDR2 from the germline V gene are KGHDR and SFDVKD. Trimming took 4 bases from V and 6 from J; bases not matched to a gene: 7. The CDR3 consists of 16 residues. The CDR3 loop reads CATSERTSGKAGELFF. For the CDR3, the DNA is TGTGCCACCAGTGAGAGGACTAGCGGCAAAGCCGGGGAGCTGTTTTTT.

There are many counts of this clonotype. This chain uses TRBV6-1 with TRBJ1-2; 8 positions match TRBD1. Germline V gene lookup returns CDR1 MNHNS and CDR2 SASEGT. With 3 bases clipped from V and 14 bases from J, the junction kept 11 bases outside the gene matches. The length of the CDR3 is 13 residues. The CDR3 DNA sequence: TGTGCCAGCAGTGAGTCCCGGGACAGGTTTGGGACCTTC. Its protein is CASSESRDRFGTF.

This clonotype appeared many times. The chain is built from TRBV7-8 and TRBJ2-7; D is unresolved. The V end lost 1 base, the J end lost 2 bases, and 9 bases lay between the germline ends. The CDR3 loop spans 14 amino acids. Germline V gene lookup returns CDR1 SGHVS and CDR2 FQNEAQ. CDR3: CASSLGRLPYEQYF. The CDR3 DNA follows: TGTGCCAGCAGCTTAGGACGGCTACCCTACGAGCAGTACTTC.

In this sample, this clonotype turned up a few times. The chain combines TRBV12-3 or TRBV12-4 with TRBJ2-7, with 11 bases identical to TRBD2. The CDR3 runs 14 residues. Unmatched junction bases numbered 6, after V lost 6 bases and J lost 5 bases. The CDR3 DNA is TGTGCCAGCAGGTCCACTAGCGGGAGCCACGAGCAGTACTTC. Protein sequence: CASRSTSGSHEQYF.

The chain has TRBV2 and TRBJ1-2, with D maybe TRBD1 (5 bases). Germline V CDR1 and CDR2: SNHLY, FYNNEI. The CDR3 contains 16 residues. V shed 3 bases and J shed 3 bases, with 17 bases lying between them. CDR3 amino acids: CASSDGLRGADYGYTF. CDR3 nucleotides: TGTGCCAGCAGTGACGGGCTCAGAGGGGCGGACTATGGCTACACCTTC.

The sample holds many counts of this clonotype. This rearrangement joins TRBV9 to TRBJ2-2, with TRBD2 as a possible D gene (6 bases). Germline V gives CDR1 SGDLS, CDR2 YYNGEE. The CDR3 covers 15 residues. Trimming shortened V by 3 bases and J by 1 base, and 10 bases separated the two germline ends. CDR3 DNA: TGTGCCAGCAGCGCAGGTAGCGGGAACACCGGGGAGCTGTTTTTT. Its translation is CASSAGSGNTGELFF.

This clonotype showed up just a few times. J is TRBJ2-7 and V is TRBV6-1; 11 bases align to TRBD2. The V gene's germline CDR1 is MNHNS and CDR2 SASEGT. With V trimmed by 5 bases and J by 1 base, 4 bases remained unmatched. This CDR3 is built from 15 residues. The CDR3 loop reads CASSKTSGRSYEQYF. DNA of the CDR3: TGTGCCAGCAGTAAAACTAGCGGGAGATCCTACGAGCAGTACTTC.